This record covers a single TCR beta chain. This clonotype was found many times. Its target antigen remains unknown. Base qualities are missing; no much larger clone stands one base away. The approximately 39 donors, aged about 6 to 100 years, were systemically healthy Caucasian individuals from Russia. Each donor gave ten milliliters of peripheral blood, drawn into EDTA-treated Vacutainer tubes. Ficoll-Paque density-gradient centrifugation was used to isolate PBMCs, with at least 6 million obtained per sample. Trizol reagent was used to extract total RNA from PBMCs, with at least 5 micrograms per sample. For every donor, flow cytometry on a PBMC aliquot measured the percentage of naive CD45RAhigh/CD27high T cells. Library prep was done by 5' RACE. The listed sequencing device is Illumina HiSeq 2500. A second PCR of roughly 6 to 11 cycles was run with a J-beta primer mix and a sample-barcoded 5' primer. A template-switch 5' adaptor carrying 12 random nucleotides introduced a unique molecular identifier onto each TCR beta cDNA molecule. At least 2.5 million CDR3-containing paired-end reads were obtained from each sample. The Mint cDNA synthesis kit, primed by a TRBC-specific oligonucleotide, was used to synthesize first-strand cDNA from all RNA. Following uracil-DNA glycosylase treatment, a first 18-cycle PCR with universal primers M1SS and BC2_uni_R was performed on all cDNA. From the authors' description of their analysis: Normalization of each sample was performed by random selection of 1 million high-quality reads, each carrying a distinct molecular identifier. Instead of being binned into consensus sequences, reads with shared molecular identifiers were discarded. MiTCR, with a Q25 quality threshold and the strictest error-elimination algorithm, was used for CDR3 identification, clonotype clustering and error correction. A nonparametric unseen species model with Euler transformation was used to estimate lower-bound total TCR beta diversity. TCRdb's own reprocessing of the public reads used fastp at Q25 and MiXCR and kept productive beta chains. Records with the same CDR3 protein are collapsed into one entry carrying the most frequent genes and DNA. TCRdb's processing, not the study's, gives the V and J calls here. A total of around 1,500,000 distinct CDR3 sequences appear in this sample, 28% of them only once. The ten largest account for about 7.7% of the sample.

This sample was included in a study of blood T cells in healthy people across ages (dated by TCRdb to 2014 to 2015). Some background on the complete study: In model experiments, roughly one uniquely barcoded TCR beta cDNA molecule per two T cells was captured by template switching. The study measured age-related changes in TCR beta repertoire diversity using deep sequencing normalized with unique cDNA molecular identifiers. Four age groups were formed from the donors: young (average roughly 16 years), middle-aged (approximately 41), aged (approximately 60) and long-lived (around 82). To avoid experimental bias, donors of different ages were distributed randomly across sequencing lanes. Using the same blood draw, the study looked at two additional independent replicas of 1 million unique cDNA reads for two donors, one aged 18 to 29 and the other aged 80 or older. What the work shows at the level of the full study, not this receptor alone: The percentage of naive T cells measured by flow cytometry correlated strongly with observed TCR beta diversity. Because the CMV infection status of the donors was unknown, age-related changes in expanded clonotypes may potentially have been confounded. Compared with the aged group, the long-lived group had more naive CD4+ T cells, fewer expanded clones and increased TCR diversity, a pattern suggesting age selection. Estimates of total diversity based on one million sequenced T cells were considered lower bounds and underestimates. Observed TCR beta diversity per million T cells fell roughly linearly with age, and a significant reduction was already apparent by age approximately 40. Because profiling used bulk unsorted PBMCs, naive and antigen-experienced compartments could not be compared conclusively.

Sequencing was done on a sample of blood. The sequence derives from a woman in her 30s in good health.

For the CDR3, the sequence is CASSSGTQQFF. The nucleotide sequence is TGTGCCAGCAGTTCCGGGACCCAGCAGTTCTTC. This receptor chain uses TRBV28 and TRBJ2-1; the D gene could be either TRBD1 or TRBD2, each agreeing at 5 bases. The germline V gene provides CDR1 MDHEN and CDR2 SYDVKM. There are 11 amino acids in the CDR3, from cysteine to phenylalanine inclusive. Just CDR3 DNA is preserved here, 33 bases in frame from base 1. Cut back by 4 bases and 11 bases, the V and J ends lie 9 bases apart.